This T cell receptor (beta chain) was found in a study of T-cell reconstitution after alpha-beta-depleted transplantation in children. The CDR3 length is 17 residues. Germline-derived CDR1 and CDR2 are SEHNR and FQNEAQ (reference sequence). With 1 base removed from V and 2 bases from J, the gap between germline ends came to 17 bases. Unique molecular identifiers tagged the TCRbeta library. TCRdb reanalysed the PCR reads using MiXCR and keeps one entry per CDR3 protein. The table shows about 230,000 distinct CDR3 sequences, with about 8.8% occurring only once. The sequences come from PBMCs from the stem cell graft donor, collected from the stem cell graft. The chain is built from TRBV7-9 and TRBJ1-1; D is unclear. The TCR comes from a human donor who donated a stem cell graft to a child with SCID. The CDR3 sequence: CASSLVPSIRANTEAFF. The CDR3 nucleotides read TGTGCCAGCAGCTTAGTACCAAGTATTAGGGCTAACACTGAAGCTTTCTTT.